This paragraph reports one T cell receptor (beta chain). In the original workflow: Quantification of nucleated cells was approximated via reference gene primer amplification. Clones were read by immunoSEQ multiplex PCR, and TCRdb kept only the in-frame ones, dropping some. V, J and clone size were drawn from that table, and D and trimming were deduced from the DNA. Among a few hundred thousand clones, 70% to 90% were seen once, and the ten largest hold less than 10%. V lost 2 bases to trimming and J lost 1 base; unmatched junction nucleotides: 12. The CDR3 consists of 18 residues. Per the germline V gene, CDR1 is MNHEY and CDR2 is SVGEGT. This entry belongs to a study of blood T cell repertoires in COVID-19. Overall study context: The origin of the acute and convalescent COVID-19 samples was the United States, Italy and Spain. In each case, the material was cDNA or gDNA derived from T cells, B-cell-depleted T cells, or PBMCs.

The source of this sequence is a young man with active or convalescent COVID-19. Sequenced material: peripheral blood. The chain combines TRBV6-2 or TRBV6-3 with TRBJ2-5, with 8 bases matching TRBD1. The CDR3, as DNA: TGTGCCAGCAGTTACAGGGGAGTTAGTCAGGGGGCCCAAGAGACCCAGTACTTC. Protein: CASSYRGVSQGAQETQYF.